Below, 11 T cell receptor beta chains from the same sample are listed, as sequenced in a study of human T cells and chemical hapten exposure. Each cDNA molecule in the library carried unique molecular identifiers. TCRdb processed the reads anew with MiXCR; each CDR3 protein has one entry. The sample carries about 120,000 distinct CDR3 sequences, 8.5% to 9% recorded once. The study extracted total RNA from unfractionated whole blood. The sequenced sample consisted of whole blood. These receptors all stem from a human donor in good health. Some clones in this sample may be carry-over from other donors' samples.

The V gene is TRBV12-5, the J gene TRBJ2-2; TRBD1 matches 9 bases. This CDR3 spans 15 amino acids. V lost 5 bases and J lost 6; bases outside the gene matches: 7. Germline lookup yields CDR1 LGHNT and CDR2 FRNRAP. CDR3: CASGPGQGLSGELFF. The CDR3 region has the DNA TGTGCTAGTGGTCCGGGACAGGGTTTATCCGGGGAGCTGTTTTTT.

This rearrangement joins TRBV6-5 to TRBJ2-3, with 7 bases fitting TRBD1. Germline V lookup: CDR1 MNHEY, CDR2 SVGAGI. V trimming: 6 bases; J trimming: 9 bases; junction bases outside the gene matches: 18. The CDR3 covers 16 residues. CDR3 nucleotides: TGTGCCAGCAGACTACTGGAATCTACACCGGGACAGACGCAGTATTTT. Protein sequence: CASRLLESTPGQTQYF.

This clonotype has more than one count but fewer than ten. The chain couples TRBV20-1 to TRBJ2-6; D might be TRBD1 or TRBD2, each matching 6 bases. The CDR3 runs 16 residues. The ends were cut back, 3 bases at V and 2 bases at J, with 14 bases in the middle. Germline V gene lookup returns CDR1 DFQATT and CDR2 SNEGSKA (reference sequence). Here the CDR3 DNA reads TGCAGTGCTAGGCAGGGGCCGGGGGCTGGGGCCAACGTCCTGACTTTC. Translated: CSARQGPGAGANVLTF.

The CDR3 DNA reads TGCGCCAGCAGCCGGGGGTTATGGGTGACAAACACTGAAGCTTTCTTT. Translated: CASSRGLWVTNTEAFF. The rearrangement uses TRBV5-1 and TRBJ1-1; possible D gene TRBD1, 5 bases. The CDR3 runs 16 residues. Germline-derived CDR1 and CDR2 are SGHRS and YFSETQ. Trimming left V 4 bases short and J 2 bases short, with 18 bases between.

Only a few counts were recorded for this clonotype. The chain is built from TRBV12-3 or TRBV12-4 and TRBJ2-2; 9 nucleotides align to TRBD2. The CDR3 loop spans 16 amino acids. J lost 4 bases, V lost 6 bases, and 9 bases had no gene match. The DNA for the CDR3 is TGTGCCAGCAGACCGGGACTAGCACACTTCACCGGGGAGCTGTTTTTT. As protein: CASRPGLAHFTGELFF.

This clonotype was seen at least ten times. The chain carries TRBV10-2 and TRBJ2-5, with 8 bases matching TRBD2. The CDR3 length is 16 residues. The J segment lost 2 bases and the V segment lost 7 bases, leaving 12 bases of the junction unmatched. Germline CDR1 is WSHSY and CDR2 is SAAADI. The chain's CDR3 is CASTLRGASGQETQYF. CDR3 sequence (DNA): TGCGCCAGCACCCTCCGCGGGGCTAGCGGGCAAGAGACCCAGTACTTC.

The chain has TRBV5-1 and TRBJ2-2, with 9 bases matching TRBD2. Germline CDR1 reads SGHRS; CDR2 reads YFSETQ. V dropped 3 bases and J dropped 6; count of bases not matched to a gene: 9. The CDR3 totals 16 residues. The CDR3 spells CASSSRLAEPAGELFF. The CDR3 DNA reads as TGCGCCAGCAGCTCCCGACTAGCGGAACCAGCCGGGGAGCTGTTTTTT.

This clonotype was observed at least ten times. The V gene is TRBV9, the J gene TRBJ1-3; D is undetermined. The CDR3 length is 15 residues. Trimming stripped 2 bases from V and 3 bases from J, with 12 bases between. Looked up from germline, CDR1 is SGDLS and CDR2 is YYNGEE. The CDR3 DNA sequence: TGTGCCAGCAGCGTCCTCACAGATGTTGGAAACACCATATATTTT. This codes for CASSVLTDVGNTIYF.

The chain employs TRBV12-5 and TRBJ2-7; tentatively, D is TRBD1 or TRBD2 (5 bases each). The germline V and J ends were trimmed by 6 bases and 3 bases, with 12 bases remaining between them. Germline CDR1 reads LGHNT; CDR2 reads FRNRAP. The CDR3 runs to 13 residues. In DNA form, the CDR3 reads TGTGCTAGTGGCGATGGGACCCTCTACGAGCAGTACTTC. Translated, it gives CASGDGTLYEQYF.

This clonotype showed up many times. This chain joins TRBV29-1 and TRBJ1-1; the D gene is possibly TRBD1 (6 bases). Looked up from germline, CDR1 is SQVTM and CDR2 is ANQGSEA. The CDR3 consists of 8 residues. Between the trimmed V and J ends, which lost 8 bases and 14 bases, there was a span of 12 bases. The CDR3 protein is CSPTGDFF. The CDR3 bases are TGCAGCCCGACAGGCGACTTCTTT.

This chain joins TRBV29-1 and TRBJ2-1; possibly TRBD2 for D (5 bases). The CDR3 loop spans 14 amino acids. Germline V lookup: CDR1 SQVTM, CDR2 ANQGSEA. Deletions cut 5 bases from V and 13 bases from J, with 24 bases between. The CDR3 DNA follows: TGCAGCGTTAGCGCGGTAGAATCGACTAACAACCAGTTCTTC. Its protein product is CSVSAVESTNNQFF.